A selection of T cell receptor beta chains follows, all from one sample in a study of breast tumors, draining lymph nodes, adjacent tissues. TCRdb re-called the multiplex PCR reads through MiXCR, storing one row per CDR3 protein. The sample has 150,000 to 200,000 distinct CDR3 sequences; roughly 35% are singletons. Sequencing was performed on axillary lymph node tissue. Receptor source: a female donor with breast cancer. Some clones in this sample may be carry-over from other donors' samples. Both conserved end residues are trimmed from each CDR3.

V: TRBV20-1
CDR3: SARDEGTSTPGQY

V: TRBV18
CDR3: ASSPQEIQY

V: TRBV29-1
CDR3: SVTLVSNTEAF

V: TRBV4-3
CDR3: ASGRGRGDTQY

V: TRBV10-3
CDR3: AICHTVVEQY

V: TRBV7-9
CDR3: ASSSGTGLWGYT

V: TRBV25-1
CDR3: ASTHGDTQRFGDEQF

V: TRBV28
CDR3: ASHNSGQGYGYT

V: TRBV5-4
CDR3: ASSSLGIEGRFYNEQF

V: TRBV7-2
CDR3: ASSKSPGLAVAHQEQY

V: TRBV20-1
CDR3: SASRDTYEQY

V: TRBV12-3/TRBV12-4
CDR3: ASRQSSYNSPLH

V: TRBV9
CDR3: ASSPTSGNTIY

V: TRBV11-2
CDR3: ASSLAGEIGNEKLF

V: TRBV6-2/TRBV6-3
CDR3: ASSYLGQNTEAFSSGANVLT

V: TRBV20-1
CDR3: SAYSGSGYEQY

V: TRBV12-3/TRBV12-4
CDR3: ASRGGTGGYEH

V: TRBV20-1
CDR3: SILRGIDTQY

V: TRBV25-1
CDR3: ASSEKTGTSGTSSYEQY

V: TRBV29-1
CDR3: SGRTAEYNEQF

V: TRBV6-5
CDR3: ASSWDSRQPQH

V: TRBV28
CDR3: ASSPGLTSRQLF